The present T cell receptor (beta chain) was sequenced within a study of cytomegalovirus exposure and HLA in healthy donors. Overall study context: A previous analysis identified approximately 110 million unique TCR beta sequences derived from some 170 million T cells. Study-level points and caveats: Follow-up analysis seemed to connect common viral pathogens with several of the most significant clusters identified.

PCR primers comprised 60 Vbeta and 13 Jbeta primers. In the authors' methods: An analysis performed later counted 72 million or so unique TCR beta chains (roughly 11 million of them shared). The repertoire was sequenced with immunoSEQ multiplex PCR; TCRdb's copy has only in-frame clones and lacks some. For V, J and clone size, that table is used; D and trimming come from the DNA. The sample consists of about 270,000 clones, around 65% of them appearing once. CDR1 is MGHDK, CDR2 SYGVNS, per germline. The CDR3 runs 14 residues. This clone was recorded only once. Its target is unknown. The junction shows a germline mismatch at one end, possibly a read error.

This chain uses TRBV25-1 with TRBJ1-5, with D uncertain. Source material: PBMCs. The receptor comes from a female donor in good health and CMV-seronegative. CDR3 bases: TGTGCCAGCGGTGACGGGATTAGCAATCAGCCCCAGCATTTT. This sequence encodes CASGDGISNQPQHF.